These 8 T cell receptor beta chains share one sample of origin, sequenced in a study of technical replicates of blood from a few donors. Assay used: immunoSEQ multiplex PCR; TCRdb lists only in-frame clones, some missing. The profile covers over 55,000 clones, with approximately 86% appearing a single time and approximately 5% taken by the ten largest. Material for sequencing was PBMCs. The source is a human donor in good health. Some clones in this sample may be carry-over from other donors' samples.

This clone has more than one count but fewer than ten. The J gene is TRBJ2-7, the V gene TRBV4-1; possible D gene TRBD2, 6 bases. The CDR3 contains 12 residues. V dropped 3 bases and J dropped 6 bases, with 9 bases sitting between them. Per germline, CDR1 MGHRA and CDR2 YSYEKL. CDR3 region: CASSQGTSEQYF. The CDR3 DNA follows: TGCGCCAGCAGCCAGGGGACTTCCGAGCAGTACTTC.

Only one count was recorded for this clone. The chain joins TRBV10-3 to TRBJ2-5; 8 bases are shared with TRBD1. V was clipped by 8 bases and J by 9 bases; unmatched bases: 11. The CDR3 contains 13 residues. Germline assignment: CDR1 ENHRY and CDR2 SYGVKD. Here the CDR3 DNA reads TGTGCCATCCAGCCGGGACAGGAATCGGCCCAGTACTTC. It translates to CAIQPGQESAQYF.

Comments on this clone: This sample also contains other DNA sequences that code for the same CDR3. This rearrangement joins TRBV7-2 to TRBJ1-3, with TRBD1 as a possible D gene (6 bases). Trimming removed 5 bases at V and 0 bases at J, with 11 bases between. CDR1 is SGHTA and CDR2 is FQGNSA in the germline V gene. The CDR3 contains 15 residues. As DNA, the CDR3 is TGTGCCAGCAGCCGGGACACATCCTCTGGAAACACCATATATTTT. Its translation: CASSRDTSSGNTIYF.

This chain uses TRBV23-1 with TRBJ2-5, with D perhaps matching TRBD2 (7 bases). TRBV23-1 is treated as an ORF (open reading frame) with a function not yet certain. This CDR3 has 16 residues. The germline V and J ends were trimmed by 10 bases and 5 bases, with 26 bases remaining between them. In DNA, the CDR3 is TGCGCCACCAGGAGGGGGGGCCGATTGAATGTGGAGACCCAGTACTTC. It translates to CATRRGGRLNVETQYF.

CDR3 amino acids: CASKLLAGSPGETQYF. As DNA, the CDR3 is TGTGCCAGCAAATTACTAGCGGGGTCCCCTGGGGAGACCCAGTACTTC. V is TRBV7-9 and J is TRBJ2-5, with 10 nucleotides matching TRBD2. Germline V gene lookup returns CDR1 SEHNR and CDR2 FQNEAQ (reference sequence). V was clipped by 7 bases and J by 5 bases; unmatched bases: 13. The CDR3 is 16 amino acids.

The V and J genes are TRBV7-3 and TRBJ2-1, with 8 bases matching TRBD2. The CDR3 is 14 amino acids. V shed 5 bases and J 6 bases; nucleotides not matched to a gene: 6. Germline CDR1 reads SGHTA; CDR2 reads FQGTGA. Here the CDR3 DNA reads TGTGCCAGCAGCCTTATCGGGACTAGCAATGAGCAGTTCTTC. It translates to CASSLIGTSNEQFF.

The chain uses TRBV6-6 and TRBJ1-4; D is unresolved. The CDR3 totals 15 residues. Trimming pared 0 bases from V and 7 bases from J, leaving 12 bases between. CDR1 MNHNY and CDR2 SVGAGI come from the germline V gene (reference sequence). Written as DNA, the CDR3 is TGTGCCAGCAGTTACTCGAGAGGGTATGGTGAAAAACTGTTTTTT. It encodes CASSYSRGYGEKLFF.

This clone was seen only a few times. The rearrangement uses TRBV7-9 and TRBJ2-4, with D possibly matching TRBD2 (5 bases). Trimming pared 4 bases from V and 3 bases from J, leaving 10 bases between. The length of the CDR3 is 14 residues. Germline-derived CDR1 and CDR2 are SEHNR and FQNEAQ (reference sequence). The CDR3: CASSSPEDKNIQYF. The CDR3 nucleotides are TGTGCCAGCAGCTCCCCGGAGGACAAAAACATTCAGTACTTC.